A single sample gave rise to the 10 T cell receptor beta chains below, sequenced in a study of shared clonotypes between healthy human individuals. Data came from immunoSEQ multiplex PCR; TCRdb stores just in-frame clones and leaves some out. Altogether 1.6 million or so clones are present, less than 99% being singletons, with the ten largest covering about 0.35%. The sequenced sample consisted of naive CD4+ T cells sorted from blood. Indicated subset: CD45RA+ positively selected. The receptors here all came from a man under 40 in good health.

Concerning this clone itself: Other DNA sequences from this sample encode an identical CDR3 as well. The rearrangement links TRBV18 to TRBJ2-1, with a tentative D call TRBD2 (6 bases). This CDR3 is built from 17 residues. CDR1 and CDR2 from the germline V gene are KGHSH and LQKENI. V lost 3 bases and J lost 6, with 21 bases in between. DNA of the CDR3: TGTGCCAGCTCACCGAGGACGGGGACGGGAGCTAGCAATGAGCAGTTCTTC. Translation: CASSPRTGTGASNEQFF.

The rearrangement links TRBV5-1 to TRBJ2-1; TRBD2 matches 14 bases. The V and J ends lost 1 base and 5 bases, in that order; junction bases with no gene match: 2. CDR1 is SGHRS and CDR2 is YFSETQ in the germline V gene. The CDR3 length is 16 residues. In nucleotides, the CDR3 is TGCGCCAGCAGCTTGCTGGGACTAGCGGGAGACAATGAGCAGTTCTTC. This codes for CASSLLGLAGDNEQFF. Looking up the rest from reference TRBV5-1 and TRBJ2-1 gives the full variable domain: KAGVTQTPRYLIKTRGQQVTLSCSPISGHRSVSWYQQTPGQGLQFLFEYFSETQRNKGNFPGRFSGRQFSNSRSEMNVSTLELGDSALYLCASSLLGLAGDNEQFFGPGTRLTVL.

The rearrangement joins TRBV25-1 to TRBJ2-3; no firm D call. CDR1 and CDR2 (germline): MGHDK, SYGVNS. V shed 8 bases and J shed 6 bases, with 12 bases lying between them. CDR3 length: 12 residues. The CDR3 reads CASRGLGDTQYF. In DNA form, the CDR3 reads TGTGCCAGCCGAGGTCTTGGGGATACGCAGTATTTT. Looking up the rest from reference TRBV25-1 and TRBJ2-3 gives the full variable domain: EADIYQTPRYLVIGTGKKITLECSQTMGHDKMYWYQQDPGMELHLIHYSYGVNSTEKGDLSSESTVSRIRTEHFPLTLESARPSHTSQYLCASRGLGDTQYFGPGTRLTVL.

In nucleotides, the CDR3 is TGTGCCAGCAGTACGGGACAGTTCACAGATACGCAGTATTTT. The encoded protein is CASSTGQFTDTQYF. The chain has TRBV28 and TRBJ2-3; TRBD1 agrees at 7 bases. CDR3 length: 14 amino acids. The V segment lost 5 bases and the J segment 2 bases; nucleotides outside the gene matches: 4. Germline V gene data show CDR1 as MDHEN and CDR2 as SYDVKM.

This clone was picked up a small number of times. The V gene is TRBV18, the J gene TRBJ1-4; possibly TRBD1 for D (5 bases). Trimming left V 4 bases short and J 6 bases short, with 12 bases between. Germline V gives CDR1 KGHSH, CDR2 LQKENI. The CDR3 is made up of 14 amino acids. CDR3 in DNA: TGTGCCAGCTCACGGCGTGGGGCCGATGAAAAACTGTTTTTT. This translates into CASSRRGADEKLFF.

The CDR3 DNA is TGTGCCAGCAGCTTAATTGGAGGGCCGAACACCGGGGAGCTGTTTTTT. Its translation is CASSLIGGPNTGELFF. The rearrangement joins TRBV7-6 to TRBJ2-2; D is perhaps TRBD2 (6 bases). V lost 2 bases to trimming and J lost 0 bases, with 10 bases between them. Germline V lookup: CDR1 SGHVS, CDR2 FNYEAQ. The CDR3 runs 16 residues.

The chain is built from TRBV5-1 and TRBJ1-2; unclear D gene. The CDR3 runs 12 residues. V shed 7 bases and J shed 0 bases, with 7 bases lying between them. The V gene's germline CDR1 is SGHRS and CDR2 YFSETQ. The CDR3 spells CASGLANYGYTF. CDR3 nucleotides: TGCGCCAGCGGGTTAGCTAACTATGGCTACACCTTC.

CDR3 in amino acids: CSVEAQYF. The CDR3 DNA sequence: TGCAGCGTTGAAGCGCAGTATTTT. The chain couples TRBV29-1 to TRBJ2-3; D is undetermined. Germline CDR1 reads SQVTM; CDR2 reads ANQGSEA. The CDR3 is 8 residues long. V was cut by 1 base and J by 10 bases, with 0 bases left in between.

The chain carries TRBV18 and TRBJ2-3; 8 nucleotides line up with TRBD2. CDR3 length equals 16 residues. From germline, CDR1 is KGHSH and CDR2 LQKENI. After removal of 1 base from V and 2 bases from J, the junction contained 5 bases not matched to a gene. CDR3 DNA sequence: TGTGCCAGCTCACCACTCGGGACTAGTATCACAGATACGCAGTATTTT. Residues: CASSPLGTSITDTQYF. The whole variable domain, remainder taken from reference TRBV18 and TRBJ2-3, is NAGVMQNPRHLVRRRGQEARLRCSPMKGHSHVYWYRQLPEEGLKFMVYLQKENIIDESGMPKERFSAEFPKEGPSILRIQQVVRGDSAAYFCASSPLGTSITDTQYFGPGTRLTVL.

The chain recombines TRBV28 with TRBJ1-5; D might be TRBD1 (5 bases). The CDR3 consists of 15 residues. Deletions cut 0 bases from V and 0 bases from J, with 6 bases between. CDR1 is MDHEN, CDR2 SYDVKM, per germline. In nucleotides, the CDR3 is TGTGCCAGCAGTTTATGGGACAATAGCAATCAGCCCCAGCATTTT. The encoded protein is CASSLWDNSNQPQHF.